What follows are 2 T cell receptor beta chains derived from one specimen sequenced in a study of shared clonotypes between healthy human individuals. Naive CD8 cells lacked CD45RO, underwent positive selection for CCR7 and left out terminally differentiated effector memory CD45RA+ cells. Libraries were prepared by immunoSEQ multiplex PCR; TCRdb keeps only in-frame clonotypes and omits some of them. The table records approximately 2,000,000 clones, over 85% of them present only once. The sample was naive CD8+ T cells from PBMCs. The receptors were sampled from a man aged 18 to 30 in good health. Some clones in this sample may be carry-over from other donors' samples.

V is TRBV28 and J is TRBJ1-1; D gene ambiguous. There are 12 residues in the CDR3. The germline gives CDR1 MDHEN, CDR2 SYDVKM. V lost 3 bases and J 3 bases, leaving 5 bases between the germline ends. Written as DNA, the CDR3 is TGTGCCAGCAGTTTTTGGGACACTGAAGCTTTCTTT. It codes for CASSFWDTEAFF.

The V gene is TRBV11-3, the J gene TRBJ2-2; TRBD2 is a possible D gene (5 bases). Trimming took off 4 bases at V and 6 bases at J, with 18 bases between the two ends. The CDR3 has 16 residues. The germline CDR1 and CDR2 sequences are SGHNT and YENEEA. CDR3 DNA sequence: TGTGCCAGCAGCTCCGGATCTGAGGGAGTACCCGGGGAGCTGTTTTTT. Residues: CASSSGSEGVPGELFF.